These 25 T cell receptor beta chains originate from one sample sequenced in a study of regulatory T cells in long-lasting Graves disease. Arm-PCR of CDR3 regions with iRepertoire HTBI primers generated TCR beta libraries. TCRdb reprocessed the multiplex PCR reads with MiXCR, giving one entry per CDR3 protein. The sample has roughly 510,000 distinct CDR3 sequences, 16% seen once. This sample's time point: newly diagnosed GD, antithyroid drugs for less than 3 months. Researchers made the TCR library from RNA that was extracted from PBMCs. These data were also reused for a study on T cells in Graves' hyperthyroidism and ophthalmopathy.

Material: peripheral blood mononuclear cells (PBMCs), obtained at new diagnosis, from a patient treated with antithyroid drugs. The receptors originated from a young man with Graves disease.

This clonotype was counted only a few times. This chain connects TRBV4-1 to TRBJ1-2; D not certain. The germline gives CDR1 MGHRA, CDR2 YSYEKL. V lost 5 bases and J lost 0, with 13 bases in between. CDR3 size: 15 residues. The CDR3: CASSFGLLANYGYTF. CDR3 nucleotides: TGCGCCAGCAGCTTCGGACTCCTAGCTAACTATGGCTACACCTTC.

The sample holds a few counts of this clonotype. The chain has TRBV6-2 or TRBV6-3 and TRBJ2-7; TRBD2 aligns across 15 bases. Germline trimming cut 10 bases from V and 6 bases from J; bases unmatched to any gene: 4. Germline V gene lookup returns CDR1 MNHEY and CDR2 SVGEGT. CDR3 length: 13 amino acids. The CDR3 reads CATGLAGGGEQYF. DNA for the CDR3: TGTGCCACGGGACTAGCGGGAGGAGGCGAGCAGTACTTC.

This clonotype was counted at least ten times. The chain has TRBV6-1 and TRBJ2-3; 7 bases agree with TRBD1. Germline V gene lookup returns CDR1 MNHNS and CDR2 SASEGT. Trimming took 6 bases from V and 2 from J; bases not matched to a gene: 8. CDR3 length: 15 residues. As DNA, the CDR3 is TGTGCCAGCAGCACAGGACAGGTGAACACAGATACGCAGTATTTT. This codes for CASSTGQVNTDTQYF.

The chain recombines TRBV15 with TRBJ2-4, with no clear D. Germline CDR1 is LNHNV and CDR2 is YYDKDF (reference sequence). The V and J ends lost 5 bases and 0 bases respectively, with 11 bases between them. The CDR3 spans 15 residues. The CDR3: CATSVGSLAKNIQYF. As DNA, the CDR3 is TGTGCCACCAGCGTCGGAAGTTTAGCCAAAAACATTCAGTACTTC.

The table lists this clonotype with many counts. The chain recombines TRBV28 with TRBJ2-5; D is uncertain. The germline V and J ends were trimmed by 7 bases and 3 bases, with 12 bases remaining between them. Germline CDR1 MDHEN, CDR2 SYDVKM. The CDR3 loop spans 13 amino acids. This CDR3 reads CASTPTAKETQYF. The DNA of the CDR3 is TGTGCCAGCACCCCGACCGCGAAAGAGACCCAGTACTTC.

This clonotype was detected a few times. V usage is TRBV4-1 and J usage is TRBJ1-1, with TRBD1 matching over 9 bases. Germline CDR1 reads MGHRA; CDR2 reads YSYEKL. The CDR3 spans 14 residues. V shed 5 bases and J 3 bases; nucleotides not matched to a gene: 4. CDR3 coding DNA: TGCGCCAGCAGCGGAGGGACAGGGTACACTGAAGCTTTCTTT. It codes for CASSGGTGYTEAFF.

V and J are TRBV19 and TRBJ1-5; TRBD1 is a possible D gene (5 bases). V lost 3 bases to trimming and J lost 5 bases, with 14 bases between them. Germline lookup yields CDR1 LNHDA and CDR2 SQIVND (reference sequence). The CDR3 runs 15 residues. In DNA form, the CDR3 reads TGTGCCAGTAGTATCCCCGACAGTACTCATCAGCCCCAGCATTTT. Residues: CASSIPDSTHQPQHF. The whole variable domain, filled in from reference TRBV19 and TRBJ1-5, reads DGGITQSPKYLFRKEGQNVTLSCEQNLNHDAMYWYRQDPGQGLRLIYYSQIVNDFQKGDIAEGYSVSREKKESFPLTVTSAQKNPTAFYLCASSIPDSTHQPQHFGDGTRLSIL.

The genes are TRBV7-9 and TRBJ2-5; possible D gene TRBD2, 6 bases. Germline values: CDR1 SEHNR, CDR2 FQNEAQ (reference sequence). The CDR3 is 14 amino acids. Trimming took off 2 bases at V and 5 bases at J, with 12 bases between the two ends. The CDR3 sequence is CASSLNPSAETQYF. The DNA of the CDR3 is TGTGCCAGCAGCTTAAACCCTAGCGCTGAGACCCAGTACTTC.

This clonotype was seen at least ten times. This rearrangement joins TRBV10-1 to TRBJ2-7, with D hard to call. The CDR3 runs to 15 residues. Trimming took 0 bases from V and 0 from J, leaving 9 bases between them. Per germline, CDR1 WNHNN and CDR2 SYGVQD (reference sequence). For the CDR3, the DNA is TGCGCCAGCAGTGAGTCGGGCGATAGCTCCTACGAGCAGTACTTC. The encoded protein is CASSESGDSSYEQYF.

This clonotype was seen a handful of times. CDR3 sequence: CASNPGQGTDEQYF. DNA of the CDR3: TGTGCCAGCAACCCGGGACAGGGTACCGACGAGCAGTACTTC. The chain recombines TRBV28 with TRBJ2-7, with 9 bases identical to TRBD1. CDR3 length: 14 residues. The ends lost 7 bases at V and 5 bases at J; junction bases unmatched: 9. Germline CDR1 reads MDHEN; CDR2 reads SYDVKM.

A note on this clonotype: A much bigger clone sits one base away, suggesting this may be a read error. The chain has TRBV3-1 and TRBJ2-5, with 8 nucleotides matching TRBD1. Germline CDR1 is LGHDT and CDR2 is YNNKEL (reference sequence). The CDR3 extends over 16 amino acids. V shed 4 bases and J 2 bases; nucleotides not matched to a gene: 9. In DNA form, the CDR3 reads TGTGCCAGCAGCCGAGGACCCGGGACAGGACAAGAGACCCAGTACTTC. Translating gives CASSRGPGTGQETQYF.

The table lists this clonotype with many counts. J is TRBJ2-7 and V is TRBV7-8; D remains ambiguous. V lost 1 base and J 0 bases, leaving 10 bases between the germline ends. The CDR3 consists of 15 residues. The germline CDR1 and CDR2 sequences are SGHVS and FQNEAQ. The chain's CDR3 is CASSLGVQSSYEQYF. Written as DNA, the CDR3 is TGTGCCAGCAGCTTAGGGGTCCAGTCCTCCTACGAGCAGTACTTC.

This clonotype was observed many times. Here the CDR3 DNA reads TGTGCCAGCAGTTTCGCGGGGACCTACTACAATGAGCAGTTCTTC. The encoded protein is CASSFAGTYYNEQFF. The chain carries TRBV12-3 or TRBV12-4 and TRBJ2-1; tentatively, D is TRBD2 (6 bases). Between the trimmed V and J ends, which lost 3 bases and 3 bases, there was a span of 12 bases. The CDR3 spans 15 residues.

The chain recombines TRBV6-5 with TRBJ1-1; 9 positions agree with TRBD1. The CDR3 length is 15 residues. V trimming: 2 bases; J trimming: 4 bases; junction bases outside the gene matches: 5. Looked up from germline, CDR1 is MNHEY and CDR2 is SVGAGI. The CDR3 sequence: CASSYQQGATTEAFF. CDR3 bases: TGTGCCAGCAGTTACCAACAGGGGGCGACCACTGAAGCTTTCTTT.

This clonotype occurred many times. The chain has TRBV18 and TRBJ1-1; tentative D call: TRBD1 (6 bases). The CDR3 length is 15 residues. Germline CDR1 KGHSH, CDR2 LQKENI. The ends were cut back, 2 bases at V and 1 base at J, with 11 bases in the middle. The CDR3 is CASSPGQMGNTEAFF. The CDR3 region has the DNA TGTGCCAGCTCACCAGGACAGATGGGGAACACTGAAGCTTTCTTT.

The chain employs TRBV4-1 and TRBJ2-1, with D perhaps TRBD1 (5 bases). V dropped 1 base and J dropped 5 bases, with 15 bases sitting between them. The CDR3 length is 16 residues. Germline V gene data show CDR1 as MGHRA and CDR2 as YSYEKL. CDR3 sequence (DNA): TGCGCCAGCAGCCAAGTTTGGGGAAGGGGCAACAATGAGCAGTTCTTC. As protein: CASSQVWGRGNNEQFF.

A few counts support this clonotype. The CDR3, as DNA: TGTGCCAGCAGCCAAGTTCTCGTTCCGGGACAGGGCGATCAGCCCCAGCATTTT. This sequence encodes CASSQVLVPGQGDQPQHF. The gene calls are TRBV4-2 and TRBJ1-5; 9 nucleotides agree with TRBD1. With V trimmed by 1 base and J by 5 bases, 12 bases remained unmatched. The length of the CDR3 is 18 residues. Germline lookup yields CDR1 LGHNA and CDR2 YNFKEQ.

This clonotype was seen many times. The chain combines TRBV2 with TRBJ2-1; weak D call: TRBD2 (6 bases). In germline, CDR1 is SNHLY, CDR2 FYNNEI. V was cut by 2 bases and J by 5 bases, with 22 bases left in between. This CDR3 has 18 amino acids. CDR3 in DNA: TGTGCCAGCAGTGAACTCCCCACTTCCGGGAGTACGGACAATGAGCAGTTCTTC. It encodes CASSELPTSGSTDNEQFF.

This clonotype came up many times. The V and J genes are TRBV28 and TRBJ1-1; D is possibly TRBD1 (6 bases). Trimming cost V 1 base and J 1 base, with 7 bases left between them. The germline V gene encodes CDR1 MDHEN and CDR2 SYDVKM. The CDR3 runs to 14 residues. The CDR3 spells CASSLYRENTEAFF. DNA of the CDR3: TGTGCCAGCAGTTTATACAGGGAGAACACTGAAGCTTTCTTT.

On this clonotype: This may arise from a read error, as a much more abundant clone is one base away. The rearrangement links TRBV7-3 to TRBJ2-3; 8 bases line up with TRBD2. This CDR3 region has 14 residues. The V segment lost 5 bases and the J segment 5 bases; nucleotides outside the gene matches: 6. In germline, CDR1 is SGHTA, CDR2 FQGTGA. CDR3 region: CASSLRGGEDTQYF. The DNA for the CDR3 is TGTGCCAGCAGCCTACGGGGGGGAGAAGATACGCAGTATTTT.

The rearrangement uses TRBV5-1 and TRBJ2-2; D call uncertain. The germline V and J ends were trimmed by 3 bases and 3 bases, with 15 bases remaining between them. The CDR3 has 16 amino acids. In germline, CDR1 is SGHRS, CDR2 YFSETQ. The CDR3 reads CASSYEDPEDTGELFF. CDR3 bases: TGCGCCAGCAGCTACGAAGACCCCGAAGACACCGGGGAGCTGTTTTTT. The full variable domain, its missing parts supplied by reference TRBV5-1 and TRBJ2-2, is KAGVTQTPRYLIKTRGQQVTLSCSPISGHRSVSWYQQTPGQGLQFLFEYFSETQRNKGNFPGRFSGRQFSNSRSEMNVSTLELGDSALYLCASSYEDPEDTGELFFGEGSRLTVL.

This clonotype occurred many times. The DNA of the CDR3 is TGCAGCGTTGAAAGCGGGTCCGTCGAGCAGTACTTC. Amino acid sequence: CSVESGSVEQYF. The chain recombines TRBV29-1 with TRBJ2-7; a possible D gene is TRBD2 (6 bases). CDR3 length: 12 residues. Germline lookup yields CDR1 SQVTM and CDR2 ANQGSEA. V gave up 2 bases and J gave up 6 bases, with 11 bases separating them.

Note on this clonotype: A much larger clone differs by one base, so this may be a read error. The V call is TRBV2, the J call TRBJ1-1, with D tentatively TRBD1 (6 bases). The CDR3 spans 17 residues. Trimming shortened V by 3 bases and J by 5 bases, and 22 bases separated the two germline ends. Germline lookup yields CDR1 SNHLY and CDR2 FYNNEI. The CDR3 here is CASSEFLGAGVGTEAFF. The CDR3 coding sequence is TGTGCCAGCAGTGAGTTTCTGGGGGCAGGGGTAGGGACTGAAGCTTTCTTT.

This clonotype appeared many times. The rearrangement links TRBV27 to TRBJ2-3, with D perhaps TRBD2 (5 bases). Germline-derived CDR1 and CDR2 are MNHEY and SMNVEV (reference sequence). V was trimmed by 2 bases and J by 1 base, leaving 7 bases between them. The CDR3 is 14 amino acids. The CDR3 coding sequence is TGTGCCAGCAGTTTACGGCGGGGCACAGATACGCAGTATTTT. Its protein product is CASSLRRGTDTQYF.

There are many counts of this clonotype. DNA of the CDR3: TGTGCCAGCAGTGGTACAGGGACCTACGAGCAGTACTTC. Protein sequence: CASSGTGTYEQYF. The chain combines TRBV6-1 with TRBJ2-7, with a weak D call TRBD1 (6 bases). CDR1 is MNHNS and CDR2 is SASEGT in the germline V gene. The CDR3 spans 13 residues. Trimming shortened V by 4 bases and J by 2 bases, and 9 bases separated the two germline ends.